Shown below are 18 T cell receptor beta chains from a single sample sequenced in a study of T cell therapy after organ transplantation (dated by TCRdb to the late 2010s). Taken with the paper, the label for time point translates to: 4-8 weeks after completion of therapy. Library method: the immunoSEQ multiplex PCR assay. Held by TCRdb, this immuneACCESS table contains in-frame sequences only and omits some clones. Under half of the omission traces to an unresolved V gene where checked; the cause of the rest is unknown. The sample table lists 4,800 or so clones, 65% to 80% of them with a count of one. About 36% of the sample is taken by the ten largest. Antigens for these TCRs are unknown. The sample here was CD8+ T cells from blood, taken after autologous CMV-specific T cell therapy. The receptors were gathered from a human patient who had received a solid organ transplant and had CMV disease. After transplantation, some T cells may belong to the graft donor instead of the recipient.

This clone was seen a handful of times. This sequence joins TRBV6-5 and TRBJ2-1, with 8 bases aligning to TRBD1. The CDR3 covers 14 residues. The germline V gene encodes CDR1 MNHEY and CDR2 SVGAGI. Losses at the gene ends were 8 bases for V and 4 bases for J; bases not matched to a gene: 7. The chain's CDR3 is CASGGTGPYNEQFF. The CDR3, as DNA: TGTGCCAGCGGGGGGACAGGCCCTTACAATGAGCAGTTCTTC.

This clone was observed a single time. The chain couples TRBV27 to TRBJ2-1; 13 bases are a match to TRBD2. The germline V gene has CDR1 MNHEY and CDR2 SMNVEV (reference sequence). V was pared by 3 bases and J by 3 bases, with 17 bases of the junction left unmatched. There are 21 residues in the CDR3. The CDR3 region is CASSFARGGLAGANDYNEQFF. The CDR3 DNA is TGTGCCAGCAGTTTCGCGAGGGGTGGACTAGCGGGAGCGAATGACTACAATGAGCAGTTCTTC.

Sample share makes this clone medium-sized (0.01 to 0.1%). The chain links TRBV6-1 to TRBJ2-7; D unresolved. This CDR3 comprises 13 residues. V lost 2 bases to trimming and J lost 3 bases, with 8 bases between them. Germline V gene sequence: CDR1 MNHNS, CDR2 SASEGT. The CDR3 here is CASSEPHSYEQYF. As DNA, the CDR3 is TGTGCCAGCAGTGAACCACACAGCTACGAGCAGTACTTC.

The chain is built from TRBV19 and TRBJ2-1, with TRBD2 matching 12 bases. V was pared by 6 bases and J by 5 bases, with 5 bases of the junction left unmatched. CDR1 is LNHDA, CDR2 SQIVND, per germline (reference sequence). CDR3 length: 15 amino acids. The CDR3 protein is CASSWTSGMNNEQFF. In nucleotides, the CDR3 is TGTGCCAGTAGCTGGACTAGCGGGATGAACAATGAGCAGTTCTTC.

V gene TRBV6-1 combines with J gene TRBJ2-7; a weak D match, TRBD2 (5 bases). Germline V gene lookup returns CDR1 MNHNS and CDR2 SASEGT. The CDR3 totals 14 residues. Trimming took off 2 bases at V and 1 base at J, with 9 bases between the two ends. The CDR3 here is CASSEQGSSYEQYF. The CDR3, as DNA: TGTGCCAGCAGTGAACAAGGGAGTTCCTACGAGCAGTACTTC.

The chain is built from TRBV21-1 and TRBJ2-1; the tabulated D call, TRBD1, remains unverified against the DNA. TRBV21-1 is a listed pseudogene. The CDR3 contains 19 residues. This CDR3 is CASRPASFRDNRSYNEQFF. As DNA, the CDR3 is TGTGCCAGCAGACCCGCCTCTTTCCGGGACAACCGCTCCTACAATGAGCAGTTCTTC.

Note on this clone: A junction end diverges from the germline sequence, so it may reflect a read error. CDR3 in DNA: TGTGCCAGCAGCCCGCGGACAGAGACGCAGTATTTT. Translation gives CASSPRTETQYF. The genes are TRBV11-2 and TRBJ2-3; D perhaps matches TRBD1 (6 bases). This CDR3 has 12 residues. Germline assignment: CDR1 SGHAT and CDR2 FQNNGV.

Here the CDR3 reads CASSPGPFSLAKNIQYF. In nucleotides, the CDR3 is TGTGCCAGCAGTCCGGGTCCTTTCTCCCTAGCCAAAAACATTCAGTACTTC. The rearrangement uses TRBV28 and TRBJ2-4; no clear D gene. This CDR3 is built from 17 residues. CDR1 is MDHEN, CDR2 SYDVKM, per germline. The V end lost 5 bases, the J end lost 0 bases, and 17 bases lay between the germline ends. The variable domain in full, completed from reference TRBV28 and TRBJ2-4, reads DVKVTQSSRYLVKRTGEKVFLECVQDMDHENMFWYRQDPGLGLRLIYFSYDVKMKEKGDIPEGYSVSREKKERFSLILESASTNQTSMYLCASSPGPFSLAKNIQYFGAGTRLSVL.

This clone came up once. The chain couples TRBV30 to TRBJ1-2; D is ambiguous. V lost 4 bases and J 5 bases, leaving 8 bases between the germline ends. The CDR3 length is 11 residues. Germline CDR1 is GTSNPN and CDR2 is SVGIG (reference sequence). The CDR3 DNA reads as TGTGCCTGGAATCGGGGTTATGGCTACACCTTC. It is translated as CAWNRGYGYTF.

This clone was counted a few times. V is TRBV30 and J is TRBJ2-5; 9 bases line up with TRBD1. There are 15 residues in the CDR3. The V and J ends lost 0 bases and 3 bases, in that order; junction bases with no gene match: 5. Germline V gene sequence: CDR1 GTSNPN, CDR2 SVGIG (reference sequence). In nucleotides, the CDR3 is TGTGCCTGGAGTGTTGGGACAGGGAGAGAAGAGACCCAGTACTTC. Translating gives CAWSVGTGREETQYF.

Regarding this clone: Distinct nucleotide sequences in the sample also encode this CDR3. The genes are TRBV11-3 and TRBJ2-3; D gene uncertain. Deletions cut 5 bases from V and 3 bases from J, with 6 bases between. Germline loops: CDR1 SGHNT, CDR2 YENEEA. The CDR3 extends over 12 amino acids. Here the CDR3 reads CASSLRTDTQYF. DNA for the CDR3: TGTGCCAGCAGCCTCCGAACAGATACGCAGTATTTT.

The chain couples TRBV27 to TRBJ1-2, with 7 bases identical to TRBD1. Germline trimming cut 4 bases from V and 5 bases from J; bases unmatched to any gene: 4. This CDR3 has 13 residues. Germline CDR1 is MNHEY and CDR2 is SMNVEV (reference sequence). The CDR3 DNA sequence: TGTGCCAGCAGTTCCGGACAGGATTATGGCTACACCTTC. Translated: CASSSGQDYGYTF.

The chain joins TRBV5-5 to TRBJ2-2; D is unclear. V was clipped by 3 bases and J by 6 bases, with 15 bases between them. The CDR3 covers 15 residues. Germline CDR1 and CDR2: SGHKS and YYEKEE (reference sequence). CDR3 in DNA: TGTGCCAGCAGCTCCGACACCCTCCCCGCCGGGGAGCTGTTTTTT. Translated: CASSSDTLPAGELFF.

J is TRBJ2-2 and V is TRBV28; 8 positions match TRBD1. Germline CDR1 is MDHEN and CDR2 is SYDVKM. The length of the CDR3 is 15 residues. The V gene end was trimmed by 6 bases and the J gene end by 4 bases; junction bases not matched to a gene: 7. CDR3: CASSSGQGFTGELFF. The CDR3 DNA reads as TGTGCCAGCAGCTCTGGACAGGGCTTCACCGGGGAGCTGTTTTTT. The variable domain in full, completed from reference TRBV28 and TRBJ2-2, reads DVKVTQSSRYLVKRTGEKVFLECVQDMDHENMFWYRQDPGLGLRLIYFSYDVKMKEKGDIPEGYSVSREKKERFSLILESASTNQTSMYLCASSSGQGFTGELFFGEGSRLTVL.

The chain couples TRBV7-9 to TRBJ2-7; 9 nucleotides align to TRBD1. This CDR3 contains 16 residues. In germline, CDR1 is SEHNR, CDR2 FQNEAQ (reference sequence). V lost 4 bases and J lost 4; bases outside the gene matches: 11. CDR3 in DNA: TGTGCCAGCAGCTCACACGAGGACAGGGGATCTTACGAGCAGTACTTC. Protein sequence: CASSSHEDRGSYEQYF.

The chain carries TRBV5-1 and TRBJ2-7; TRBD2 matches 7 bases. The CDR3 totals 17 residues. In germline, CDR1 is SGHRS, CDR2 YFSETQ. V lost 0 bases to trimming and J lost 3 bases; unmatched junction nucleotides: 12. The CDR3 reads CASSLGLAIAGYYEQYF. CDR3 nucleotides: TGCGCCAGCAGCTTGGGACTTGCGATAGCGGGTTACTACGAGCAGTACTTC.

The chain joins TRBV6-6 to TRBJ2-1; D is perhaps TRBD2 (6 bases). In germline, CDR1 is MNHNY, CDR2 SVGAGI (reference sequence). The CDR3 has 15 residues. V dropped 6 bases and J dropped 3 bases, with 15 bases sitting between them. The CDR3 loop reads CASRGWDSDYNEQFF. CDR3 DNA: TGTGCCAGCAGGGGCTGGGACTCCGACTACAATGAGCAGTTCTTC.

This clone rates as medium-sized. The chain couples TRBV27 to TRBJ1-5; D is uncertain. The CDR3 consists of 13 residues. Trimming shortened V by 0 bases and J by 3 bases, and 3 bases separated the two germline ends. Germline CDR1 MNHEY, CDR2 SMNVEV (reference sequence). CDR3 DNA: TGTGCCAGCAGTTTATCTCTCAATCAGCCCCAGCATTTT. This gives the protein CASSLSLNQPQHF.